Listed below are T cell receptor beta chains from one sample, sequenced in a study of vaccination and CD4 T cells after COVID-19. TCRdb redid the calling of the PCR reads with MiXCR, one entry per CDR3 protein. Of about 14,000 distinct CDR3 sequences in the sample, 50% to 65% are singletons; the top ten hold around a tenth. These receptors' targets are unknown. This specimen was CD4+ T cells from blood, cultured in vitro, taken before SARS-CoV-2 vaccination. The receptors stem from a human donor who had recovered from COVID-19. CDR3s include the opening cysteine and the closing phenylalanine or tryptophan. The D gene is left open where the match is weak. The listing skips clone size in some rows; elsewhere it reads once, few, many or a size class.

D,J,V,size,DNA,CDR3
TRBD2,TRBJ2-2,TRBV20-1,.,TGCAGTGCTAGAGGTGGACTAGCGGGCACCGGGGAGCTGTTTTTT,CSARGGLAGTGELFF
.,TRBJ2-7,TRBV20-1,.,TGCAGTGCTAGAGCCGGGACTTTAGCCTACGAGCAGTACTTC,CSARAGTLAYEQYF
TRBD1,TRBJ2-3,TRBV10-2,.,TGCGCCAGCAGTGTATGGCCGACAGGGGGCGAATTCACAGATACGCAGTATTTT,CASSVWPTGGEFTDTQYF
.,TRBJ2-7,TRBV6-1,.,TGTGCCAGCAGTGTTACAGGGACACGCGAGCAGTACTTC,CASSVTGTREQYF
TRBD1,TRBJ1-5,TRBV28,.,TGTGCCAGCAGTTTGACAGGGCCCAATCAGCCCCAGCATTTT,CASSLTGPNQPQHF
.,TRBJ1-2,TRBV28,.,TGTGCCAGCAGTTTCACCGGGAGGGTATGGGGCTACACCTTC,CASSFTGRVWGYTF
.,TRBJ2-1,TRBV20-1,.,TGCAGTGCGGGCGGACAATGGGGATACAATGAGCAGTTCTTC,CSAGGQWGYNEQFF
TRBD1,TRBJ1-6,TRBV20-1,.,TGCAGTGCGGAACCGGGACAGACCAAGGGTTATAATTCACCCCTCCACTTT,CSAEPGQTKGYNSPLHF
.,TRBJ2-5,TRBV20-1,.,TGCAGTGCTAGATCGGCAATATTAATAGCGCGTCAAGAGACCCAGTACTTC,CSARSAILIARQETQYF
TRBD2,TRBJ2-1,TRBV28,.,TGTGCCAGCAGTTCCAACCCCACTAGCGGTAACTACAATGAGCAGTTCTTC,CASSSNPTSGNYNEQFF
TRBD1,TRBJ2-2,TRBV20-1,.,TGCAGTGCGAGGGGGCAGGGGGAGCCCGGGGAGCTGTTTTTT,CSARGQGEPGELFF
TRBD1,TRBJ1-1,TRBV20-1,.,TGCAGTGCTAGAATCAACAGGGGAGACACTGAAGCTTTCTTT,CSARINRGDTEAFF
.,TRBJ1-2,TRBV10-3,.,TGTGCCATCAGTGTTGGAGGCAGGAGCTCGGATGGCTACACCTTC,CAISVGGRSSDGYTF
TRBD2,TRBJ2-3,TRBV5-4,few,TGTGCCAGCAGCTTGGACCGGGAGGACACAGATACGCAGTATTTT,CASSLDREDTDTQYF
TRBD2,TRBJ2-1,TRBV20-1,.,TGCAGTGCGAGCACTAGCGGGAGAGGTGAGCAGTTCTTC,CSASTSGRGEQFF
TRBD2,TRBJ2-5,TRBV10-3,large,TGTGCCATCAGCGTCGGGACTATGGGGACTAGCGGGAAAGAGACCCAGTACTTC,CAISVGTMGTSGKETQYF
TRBD2,TRBJ2-2,TRBV6-1,.,TGTGCCAGCGGGGGGACTAGCGGGAGGGCCCTCGACACCGGGGAGCTGTTTTTT,CASGGTSGRALDTGELFF
.,TRBJ2-5,TRBV6-5,.,TGTGCCAGCAGTTTTCGGCGCCAAGAGACCCAGTACTTC,CASSFRRQETQYF
.,TRBJ2-3,TRBV5-1,.,TGCGCCAGCAGGTCCCTGAGGCGGAGTCGAGACACAGATACGCAGTATTTT,CASRSLRRSRDTDTQYF
.,TRBJ2-1,TRBV6-5,.,TGTGCCAGCAGTTCCCAGTCGAGCTCCTACAATGAGCAGTTCTTC,CASSSQSSSYNEQFF
.,TRBJ2-5,TRBV20-1,few,TGCAGTGCGGAAGGGCAGGTGGATGGAAAAGAGACCCAGTACTTC,CSAEGQVDGKETQYF
.,TRBJ2-5,TRBV20-1,.,TGCAGTGCTAGATCTCAGGGGGGAGAGACCCAGTACTTC,CSARSQGGETQYF
.,TRBJ2-2,TRBV6-1,few,TGTGCCAGCCGGCAGGGCGGAGGAATCACCGGGGAGCTGTTTTTT,CASRQGGGITGELFF
.,TRBJ1-2,TRBV3-1,.,TGTGCCAGCAGCCCCGGACGAACTGCTCACTATGGCTACACCTTC,CASSPGRTAHYGYTF
.,TRBJ1-5,TRBV19,few,TGTGCCAGTAGCCCCCAGTGGTATAGCAATCAGCCCCAGCATTTT,CASSPQWYSNQPQHF
.,TRBJ2-2,TRBV20-1,few,TGCAGTGCTACCTCCACTAACACCGGGGAGCTGTTTTTT,CSATSTNTGELFF